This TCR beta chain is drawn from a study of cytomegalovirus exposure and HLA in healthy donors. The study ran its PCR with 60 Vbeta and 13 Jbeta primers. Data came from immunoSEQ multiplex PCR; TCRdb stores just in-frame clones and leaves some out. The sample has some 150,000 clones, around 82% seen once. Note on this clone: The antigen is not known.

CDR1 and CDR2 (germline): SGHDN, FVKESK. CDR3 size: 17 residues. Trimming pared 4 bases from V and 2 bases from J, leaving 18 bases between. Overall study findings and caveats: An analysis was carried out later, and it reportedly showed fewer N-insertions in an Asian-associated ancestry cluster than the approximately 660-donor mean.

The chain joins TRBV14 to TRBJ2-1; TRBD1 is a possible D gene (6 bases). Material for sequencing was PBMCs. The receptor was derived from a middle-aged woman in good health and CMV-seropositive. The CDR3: CASSPRRGSGTYNEQFF. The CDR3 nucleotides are TGTGCCAGCAGCCCTAGAAGGGGGAGTGGAACCTACAATGAGCAGTTCTTC.